Following are 6 T cell receptor beta chains from one sample sequenced in a study of response to subunit inactivated influenza vaccine. TCRdb re-analysed the RT-PCR reads in MiXCR, keeping a single row per CDR3 protein. The data show about 540,000 distinct CDR3 sequences, with under 25% seen just once and around 2.8% held by the top ten. This same sample was also part of a study on T cells expressing NK-cell markers. That report adds: The authors generated TCR beta cDNA through 5'RACE template switching with UMIs.

This sample comprised CD4+ T cells sorted from PBMCs, obtained 11 to 12 days after vaccination. The receptors were gathered from a man aged 45-65 years who received an inactivated influenza vaccine.

In nucleotides, the CDR3 is TGTGCCAGCAGTTTACGGGAGGGCCTGGGGGAGCAGTACTTC. This sequence encodes CASSLREGLGEQYF. The rearrangement links TRBV27 to TRBJ2-7; TRBD2 matches at 8 bases. CDR3 length: 14 amino acids. The V and J ends lost 2 bases and 7 bases, in that order; junction bases with no gene match: 7. Germline V gives CDR1 MNHEY, CDR2 SMNVEV (reference sequence).

V usage is TRBV28 and J usage is TRBJ2-7; 7 positions match TRBD1. Trimming at V came to 4 bases and at J to 2 bases, leaving 8 bases not matched to a gene. CDR3 length: 15 residues. Germline lookup yields CDR1 MDHEN and CDR2 SYDVKM. CDR3 coding DNA: TGTGCCAGCAGTTCATCGTTGACAGGGACCTACGAGCAGTACTTC. It encodes CASSSSLTGTYEQYF.

This rearrangement joins TRBV28 to TRBJ2-1; TRBD2 matches at 8 bases. The CDR3 loop spans 16 amino acids. Germline CDR1 and CDR2: MDHEN and SYDVKM. J lost 6 bases, V lost 6 bases, and 13 bases had no gene match. The CDR3 sequence: CASSPGGGTLFNEQFF. Here the CDR3 DNA reads TGTGCCAGCAGCCCGGGAGGGGGGACCTTATTCAATGAGCAGTTCTTC.

This clonotype was observed a few times. V usage is TRBV7-2 and J usage is TRBJ2-3, with 11 bases aligning to TRBD2. This CDR3 region has 17 residues. The germline V gene has CDR1 SGHTA and CDR2 FQGNSA. The J segment lost 6 bases and the V segment lost 6 bases, leaving 14 bases of the junction unmatched. In DNA form, the CDR3 reads TGTGCCAGCAGTCCTTCCCCTAGCGGGGGGCAGGGGGATACGCAGTATTTT. Encoded protein: CASSPSPSGGQGDTQYF. Combining the CDR3 with reference TRBV7-2 and TRBJ2-3 gives the whole variable domain GAGVSQSPSNKVTEKGKDVELRCDPISGHTALYWYRQSLGQGLEFLIYFQGNSAPDKSGLPSDRFSAERTGGSVSTLTIQRTQQEDSAVYLCASSPSPSGGQGDTQYFGPGTRLTVL.

V and J are TRBV7-3 and TRBJ2-2, with 10 bases fitting TRBD1. CDR1 and CDR2 from the germline V gene are SGHTA and FQGTGA. The junction had 3 bases not matched to a gene; V was cut back by 6 bases and J by 2 bases. This CDR3 is built from 15 residues. The CDR3 is CASRRDRGNTGELFF. CDR3 DNA: TGTGCCAGCAGAAGGGACAGGGGTAACACCGGGGAGCTGTTTTTT.

The chain uses TRBV20-1 and TRBJ2-5, with D unresolved. V lost 1 base to trimming and J lost 4 bases, with 7 bases between them. Per the germline V gene, CDR1 is DFQATT and CDR2 is SNEGSKA (reference sequence). This CDR3 comprises 12 residues. The CDR3 sequence: CSARVGLETQYF. CDR3 DNA sequence: TGCAGTGCTAGAGTTGGGTTAGAGACCCAGTACTTC.